The 20 T cell receptor beta chains below come from one sample, sequenced in a study of Tregs in tolerant kidney transplant recipients. Clones were sequenced by immunoSEQ multiplex PCR, and TCRdb holds only the in-frame ones, with some missing. The listing records 45,000 to 55,000 clones. The starting material was CD4+ T cells from blood, obtained before the transplant. The source of these receptors is a human donor who received a combined kidney and bone marrow transplant.

Regarding this clone: With the read ending 3 residues before the CDR3 end, the germline J gene is used to fill in that end. The chain is built from TRBV6-2 or TRBV6-3 and TRBJ2-3, with 9 bases that match TRBD2. Trimming at V came to 5 bases and at J to 0 bases, leaving 6 bases not matched to a gene. Germline CDR1 MNHEY, CDR2 SVGEGT. The CDR3 spans 16 residues. CDR3 residues: CASSPRLAESTDTQYF. The CDR3 bases that were read are TGTGCCAGCAGTCCCAGACTAGCGGAGAGCACAGATACG.

With respect to this clone: Read coverage stops 3 residues before the CDR3 terminus; the germline J gene supplies the remainder. This rearrangement joins TRBV6-2 or TRBV6-3 to TRBJ2-5, with 11 nucleotides matching TRBD1. The length of the CDR3 is 15 residues. Looked up from germline, CDR1 is MNHEY and CDR2 is SVGEGT. J was trimmed by 1 base and V by 5 bases; bases with no gene match: 3. The part of the CDR3 DNA that was read is TGTGCCAGCAGTCCAGGGACAGGGGGCCAAGAGACC. Protein product: CASSPGTGGQET. Given in full, the CDR3 is CASSPGTGGQETQYF.

About this clone itself: The CDR3 end is not reached by the read, which stops 3 residues before it; the germline J gene fills it in. V gene TRBV20-1 combines with J gene TRBJ2-3, with D possibly being TRBD2 (5 bases). Germline loops: CDR1 DFQATT, CDR2 SNEGSKA (reference sequence). The CDR3 is 14 residues long. V was trimmed by 6 bases and J by 0 bases, leaving 13 bases between them. CDR3 DNA (partial): TGCAGTGCGAGGGTCCTTACTAGCACAGATACG. Translating gives CSARVLTSTDT. The entire CDR3 protein is CSARVLTSTDTQYF.

On this clone itself: Read coverage stops 3 residues before the CDR3 terminus; the germline J gene supplies the remainder. The rearrangement links TRBV18 to TRBJ2-7; D may be TRBD1 (6 bases). CDR3 length: 14 residues. The germline gives CDR1 KGHSH, CDR2 LQKENI. Trimming removed 5 bases from V and 2 bases from J, with 13 bases in between. Partial CDR3 DNA: TGTGCCAGCTCAGAACTACAGGGACCCTACGAG. It specifies CASSELQGPYE. The entire CDR3 protein is CASSELQGPYEQYF.

Turning to this clone: The read comes to an end 3 residues before the CDR3 does, leaving the germline J gene to fill in the end. J is TRBJ2-3 and V is TRBV2, with a weak D call TRBD2 (7 bases). Deletions cut 6 bases from V and 1 base from J, with 11 bases between. CDR1 and CDR2 from the germline V gene are SNHLY and FYNNEI. CDR3 size: 14 residues. CDR3: CASREGGGTDTQYF. Partial CDR3 DNA: TGTGCCAGCAGGGAGGGGGGGGGCACAGATACG.

Concerning this clone itself: The read ends 3 residues early relative to the CDR3; the germline J gene fills the gap. This chain links TRBV29-1 with TRBJ2-4; 8 positions match TRBD1. The CDR3 contains 14 residues. The V gene's germline CDR1 is SQVTM and CDR2 ANQGSEA. J gave up 7 bases and V 6 bases, and 11 bases lay outside the gene matches. Partial CDR3 DNA: TGCAGCGTCCCTCAGGGGACAGGATCGAACATT. This translates into CSVPQGTGSNI. In full, the CDR3 is CSVPQGTGSNIQYF. Drawing the rest from reference TRBV29-1 and TRBJ2-4, the complete variable domain is SAVISQKPSRDICQRGTSLTIQCQVDSQVTMMFWYRQQPGQSLTLIATANQGSEATYESGFVIDKFPISRPNLTFSTLTVSNMSPEDSSIYLCSVPQGTGSNIQYFGAGTRLSVL.

Partial CDR3 DNA: TGCAGTGCTAAGATCCAGCGGGCGACAGATACG. Protein: CSAKIQRATDT. The whole CDR3 is CSAKIQRATDTQYF. The V call is TRBV20-1, the J call TRBJ2-3; D is perhaps TRBD2 (6 bases). The CDR3 end is not reached by the read, which stops 3 residues before it; the germline J gene fills it in. CDR3 length: 14 residues. V was cut by 4 bases and J by 3 bases, with 14 bases left in between. The germline V gene encodes CDR1 DFQATT and CDR2 SNEGSKA (reference sequence).

Comments on this clone: The read ends 3 residues before the CDR3 terminus; that terminus is restored from the germline J gene. This chain links TRBV18 with TRBJ2-2; TRBD1 might be the D (5 bases). Germline V gene lookup returns CDR1 KGHSH and CDR2 LQKENI. This CDR3 is 15 amino acids long. Trimming pared 6 bases from V and 0 bases from J, leaving 11 bases between. The CDR3 bases that were read are TGTGCCAGCTCCCGACAGAATTCGAACACCGGGGAG. Amino acid sequence: CASSRQNSNTGE. The whole CDR3 region reads CASSRQNSNTGELFF.

With respect to this clone: Read coverage stops 3 residues before the CDR3 terminus; the germline J gene supplies the remainder. The V and J genes are TRBV19 and TRBJ1-5, with a tentative D call TRBD1 (6 bases). CDR3 length: 14 residues. V gave up 7 bases and J gave up 3 bases, with 13 bases separating them. Germline CDR1 reads LNHDA; CDR2 reads SQIVND (reference sequence). CDR3 sequence: CASTTGQNNQPQHF. The CDR3 bases that were read are TGTGCCAGTACCACCGGACAGAACAATCAGCCC.

A note on this clone: The read terminates 3 residues ahead of where the CDR3 ends, so the germline J gene completes it. The chain carries TRBV19 and TRBJ2-3; 9 bases line up with TRBD2. Germline V gene sequence: CDR1 LNHDA, CDR2 SQIVND (reference sequence). V dropped 5 bases and J dropped 4; count of bases not matched to a gene: 7. The CDR3 extends over 15 amino acids. The part of the CDR3 DNA that was read is TGTGCCAGTAGTTCTAGCGGGACCTCCGCAGATACG. Encoded protein: CASSSSGTSADT. The whole CDR3 protein reads CASSSSGTSADTQYF.

Concerning this clone: The read gets to within 3 residues of the CDR3 end, and the germline J gene fills in the rest. V is TRBV2 and J is TRBJ2-3; D might be TRBD2 (5 bases). Germline V gene sequence: CDR1 SNHLY, CDR2 FYNNEI. The CDR3 has 13 amino acids. V lost 6 bases to trimming and J lost 4 bases, with 11 bases between them. The CDR3 reads CASSLVRADTQYF. The DNA read from the CDR3 is TGTGCCAGCAGCCTTGTGAGGGCAGATACG.

The covered CDR3 bases are TGTGCCAGTAGTATTCGGGGAGTTCAGGAAAAA. Amino acid sequence: CASSIRGVQEK. The entire CDR3 reads CASSIRGVQEKLFF. The chain links TRBV19 to TRBJ1-4; no definite D call. The read ends 3 residues shy of where the CDR3 ends; the end is completed using the germline J gene. Germline V lookup: CDR1 LNHDA, CDR2 SQIVND (reference sequence). The CDR3 totals 14 residues. V was trimmed by 3 bases and J by 8 bases, leaving 13 bases between them.

Turning to this clone: Coverage ceases 3 residues before the CDR3 finishes, and the germline J gene fills in the end. The J gene is TRBJ2-6, the V gene TRBV19; D might be TRBD1 (5 bases). This CDR3 has 14 amino acids. Germline V gene sequence: CDR1 LNHDA, CDR2 SQIVND (reference sequence). The V and J ends lost 5 bases and 3 bases respectively, with 8 bases between them. The part of the CDR3 DNA that was read is TGTGCCAGTAGTGCAGGGTATGGGGCCAACGTC. It encodes CASSAGYGANV. Given in full, the CDR3 is CASSAGYGANVLTF.

With regard to this clone: The read ends 3 residues early relative to the CDR3; the germline J gene fills the gap. The V and J genes are TRBV29-1 and TRBJ1-1; a possible D gene is TRBD1 (6 bases). Germline V gives CDR1 SQVTM, CDR2 ANQGSEA. This CDR3 is 18 amino acids long. V lost 7 bases, J lost 1 base, and 28 bases lay in between. CDR3 region: CSGGGVTGTDSGNTEAFF. CDR3 DNA (partial): TGCAGCGGCGGGGGGGTCACAGGGACGGACTCGGGGAACACTGAA.

A word on this clone: The CDR3 is cut off 3 residues early in the read; its end comes from the germline J gene. The rearrangement uses TRBV30 and TRBJ1-6; a possible D gene is TRBD1 (5 bases). Looked up from germline, CDR1 is GTSNPN and CDR2 is SVGIG (reference sequence). The CDR3 runs 13 residues. Trimming pared 1 base from V and 7 bases from J, leaving 8 bases between. The sequenced CDR3 bases are TGTGCCTGGAGTGGCAGGGCCAATTCACCC. This sequence encodes CAWSGRANSP. The full CDR3 sequence reads CAWSGRANSPLHF.

As concerns this clone: The CDR3 end lies 3 residues beyond the end of the read and is filled in from the germline J gene. V is TRBV30 and J is TRBJ2-1; tentative D call: TRBD2 (6 bases). Germline V gives CDR1 GTSNPN, CDR2 SVGIG (reference sequence). The ends were cut back, 3 bases at V and 9 bases at J, with 9 bases in the middle. There are 11 residues in the CDR3. The CDR3 spells CAWRRDFEQFF. CDR3 DNA, as far as it was read: TGTGCCTGGAGAAGGGACTTTGAG.

Of note for this clone: The read ends 3 residues shy of where the CDR3 ends; the end is completed using the germline J gene. This chain joins TRBV30 and TRBJ1-4; D remains unclear. V lost 2 bases, J lost 5 bases, and 9 bases lay in between. This CDR3 spans 13 amino acids. Germline values: CDR1 GTSNPN, CDR2 SVGIG (reference sequence). The CDR3 DNA, read in part, is TGTGCCTGGAGTAGAGGCGGGAATGAAAAA. This encodes CAWSRGGNEK. The full-length CDR3 reads as CAWSRGGNEKLFF. Filled out from reference TRBV30 and TRBJ1-4, the complete variable domain reads SQTIHQWPATLVQPVGSPLSLECTVEGTSNPNLYWYRQAAGRGLQLLFYSVGIGQISSEVPQNLSASRPQDRQFILSSKKLLLSDSGFYLCAWSRGGNEKLFFGSGTQLSVL.

Turning to this clone: The read ends 3 residues early relative to the CDR3; the germline J gene fills the gap. V gene TRBV19 combines with J gene TRBJ2-3; 7 bases are shared with TRBD2. Germline CDR1 reads LNHDA; CDR2 reads SQIVND (reference sequence). The CDR3 has 15 amino acids. J lost 4 bases, V lost 5 bases, and 9 bases had no gene match. This chain's CDR3 is CASSVGLEKADTQYF. CDR3 DNA, as far as it was read: TGTGCCAGTAGTGTCGGACTAGAAAAAGCAGATACG. Looking up the rest from reference TRBV19 and TRBJ2-3 gives the full variable domain: DGGITQSPKYLFRKEGQNVTLSCEQNLNHDAMYWYRQDPGQGLRLIYYSQIVNDFQKGDIAEGYSVSREKKESFPLTVTSAQKNPTAFYLCASSVGLEKADTQYFGPGTRLTVL.

Concerning this clone itself: The CDR3 end lies 3 residues beyond the end of the read and is filled in from the germline J gene. V gene TRBV7-2 combines with J gene TRBJ2-3; D unclear. CDR1 is SGHTA and CDR2 is FQGNSA in the germline V gene. This CDR3 has 14 amino acids. Trimming left V 1 base short and J 2 bases short, with 7 bases between. CDR3 bases read: TGTGCCAGCAGCTTAGGGTCAGTCACAGATACG. Translation gives CASSLGSVTDT. The whole CDR3 region reads CASSLGSVTDTQYF.

Turning to this clone: The CDR3 end lies 3 residues beyond the end of the read and is filled in from the germline J gene. The chain couples TRBV19 to TRBJ2-4; TRBD2 matches 8 bases. V shed 7 bases, J shed 6 bases, and the junction held 8 bases outside the gene matches. There are 14 residues in the CDR3. Germline V gene sequence: CDR1 LNHDA, CDR2 SQIVND (reference sequence). The covered CDR3 bases are TGTGCCAGTACCCCCGCGGCGGGGGGAAACATT. Translating it yields CASTPAAGGNI. In full, the CDR3 is CASTPAAGGNIQYF.